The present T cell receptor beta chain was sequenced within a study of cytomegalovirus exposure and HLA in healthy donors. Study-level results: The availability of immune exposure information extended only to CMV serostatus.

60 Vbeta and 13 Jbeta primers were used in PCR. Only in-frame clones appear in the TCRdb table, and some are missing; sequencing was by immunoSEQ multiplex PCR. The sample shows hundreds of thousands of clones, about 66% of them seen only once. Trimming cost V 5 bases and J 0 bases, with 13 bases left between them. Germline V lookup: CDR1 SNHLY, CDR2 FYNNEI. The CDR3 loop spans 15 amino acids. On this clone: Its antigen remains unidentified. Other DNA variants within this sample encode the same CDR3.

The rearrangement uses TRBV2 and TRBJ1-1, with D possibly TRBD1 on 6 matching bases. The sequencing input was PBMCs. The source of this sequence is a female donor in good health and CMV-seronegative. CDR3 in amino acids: CASSKRTDMNTEAFF. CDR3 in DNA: TGTGCCAGCAGTAAACGGACAGATATGAACACTGAAGCTTTCTTT. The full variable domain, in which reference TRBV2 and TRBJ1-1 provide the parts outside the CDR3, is EPEVTQTPSHQVTQMGQEVILRCVPISNHLYFYWYRQILGQKVEFLVSFYNNEISEKSEIFDDQFSVERPDGSNFTLKIRSTKLEDSAMYFCASSKRTDMNTEAFFGQGTRLTVV.